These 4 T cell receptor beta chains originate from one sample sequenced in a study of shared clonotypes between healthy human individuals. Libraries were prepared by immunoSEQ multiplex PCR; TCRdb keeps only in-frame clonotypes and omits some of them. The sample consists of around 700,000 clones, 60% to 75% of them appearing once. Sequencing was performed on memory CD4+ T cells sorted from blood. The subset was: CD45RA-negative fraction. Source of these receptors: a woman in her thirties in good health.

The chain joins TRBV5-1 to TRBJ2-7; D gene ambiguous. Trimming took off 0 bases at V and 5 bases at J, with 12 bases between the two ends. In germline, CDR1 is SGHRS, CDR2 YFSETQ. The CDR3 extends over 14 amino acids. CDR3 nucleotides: TGCGCCAGCAGCTTGGGTCTCTTGATAGACGAGCAGTACTTC. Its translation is CASSLGLLIDEQYF.

The CDR3 is CASIATGGNTEAFF. CDR3 bases: TGTGCCAGCATCGCGACAGGCGGGAACACTGAAGCTTTCTTT. The chain couples TRBV5-4 to TRBJ1-1; possibly TRBD1 for D (6 bases). Germline V CDR1 and CDR2: SGHNT, YYREEE (reference sequence). The CDR3 has 14 amino acids. Deletions cut 6 bases from V and 1 base from J, with 13 bases between.

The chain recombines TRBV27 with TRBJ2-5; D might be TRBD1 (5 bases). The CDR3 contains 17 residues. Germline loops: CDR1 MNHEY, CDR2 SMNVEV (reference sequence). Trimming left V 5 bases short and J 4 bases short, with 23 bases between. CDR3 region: CASSRSPVGRALETQYF. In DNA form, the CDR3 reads TGTGCCAGCAGTAGGTCTCCGGTGGGCAGGGCTTTAGAGACCCAGTACTTC.

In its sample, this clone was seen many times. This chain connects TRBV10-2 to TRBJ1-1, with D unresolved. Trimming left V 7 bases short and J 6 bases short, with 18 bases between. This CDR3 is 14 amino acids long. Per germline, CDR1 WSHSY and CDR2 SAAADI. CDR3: CASIAPGFNAEAFF. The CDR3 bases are TGCGCCAGCATCGCGCCGGGGTTCAATGCTGAAGCTTTCTTT.